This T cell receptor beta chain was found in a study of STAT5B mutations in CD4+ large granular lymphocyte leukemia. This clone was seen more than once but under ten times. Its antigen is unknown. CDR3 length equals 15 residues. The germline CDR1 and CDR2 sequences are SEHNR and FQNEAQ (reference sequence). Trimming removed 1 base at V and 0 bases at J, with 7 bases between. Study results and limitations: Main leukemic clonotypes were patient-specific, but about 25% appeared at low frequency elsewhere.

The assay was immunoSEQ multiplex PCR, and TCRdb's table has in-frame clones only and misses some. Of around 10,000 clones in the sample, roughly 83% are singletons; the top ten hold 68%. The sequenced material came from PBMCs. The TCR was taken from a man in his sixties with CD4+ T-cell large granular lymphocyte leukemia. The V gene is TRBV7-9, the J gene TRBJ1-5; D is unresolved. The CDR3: CASSLGGYSNQPQHF. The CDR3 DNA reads TGTGCCAGCAGCTTAGGCGGCTATAGCAATCAGCCCCAGCATTTT.